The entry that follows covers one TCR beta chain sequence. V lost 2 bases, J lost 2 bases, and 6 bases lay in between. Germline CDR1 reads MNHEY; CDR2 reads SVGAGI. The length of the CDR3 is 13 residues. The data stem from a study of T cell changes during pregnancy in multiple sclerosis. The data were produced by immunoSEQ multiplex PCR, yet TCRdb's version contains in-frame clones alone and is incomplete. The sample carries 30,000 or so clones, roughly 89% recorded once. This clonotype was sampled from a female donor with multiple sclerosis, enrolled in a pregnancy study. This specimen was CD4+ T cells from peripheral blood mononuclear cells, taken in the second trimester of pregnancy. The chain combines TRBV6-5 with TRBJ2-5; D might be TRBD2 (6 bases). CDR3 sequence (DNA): TGTGCCAGCAGTTACGGGGGGCAAGAGACCCAGTACTTC. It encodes CASSYGGQETQYF.